This TCR beta chain was obtained from a study of OX40 agonist ivuxolimab in advanced cancers. On the study more broadly: Melanoma, hepatocellular carcinoma, head and neck or renal cell cancer occurred in dose-escalation patients. Study-wide findings and caveats: Partial responders receiving 0.1-3.0 mg/kg showed among the lowest clonal expansion.

Data came from immunoSEQ multiplex PCR; TCRdb stores just in-frame clones and leaves some out. The sample carries fewer than 75,000 clones, 88% recorded once. The CDR3 has 16 residues. The ends lost 2 bases at V and 8 bases at J; junction bases unmatched: 4. In germline, CDR1 is MNHNS, CDR2 SASEGT. Concerning this clone itself: Antigen unknown.

This chain connects TRBV6-1 to TRBJ2-1, with 15 bases that match TRBD2. This TCR was recovered from an adult with an advanced solid tumor such as melanoma, head and neck, liver or kidney cancer. Sequenced material: CD4+ or CD8+ T cells sorted from blood, taken in a trial of the OX40 agonist ivuxolimab. The CDR3 coding sequence is TGTGCCAGCAGTGAAAGGCGGACTAGCGGGAGGGATGAGCAGTTCTTC. Protein product: CASSERRTSGRDEQFF.